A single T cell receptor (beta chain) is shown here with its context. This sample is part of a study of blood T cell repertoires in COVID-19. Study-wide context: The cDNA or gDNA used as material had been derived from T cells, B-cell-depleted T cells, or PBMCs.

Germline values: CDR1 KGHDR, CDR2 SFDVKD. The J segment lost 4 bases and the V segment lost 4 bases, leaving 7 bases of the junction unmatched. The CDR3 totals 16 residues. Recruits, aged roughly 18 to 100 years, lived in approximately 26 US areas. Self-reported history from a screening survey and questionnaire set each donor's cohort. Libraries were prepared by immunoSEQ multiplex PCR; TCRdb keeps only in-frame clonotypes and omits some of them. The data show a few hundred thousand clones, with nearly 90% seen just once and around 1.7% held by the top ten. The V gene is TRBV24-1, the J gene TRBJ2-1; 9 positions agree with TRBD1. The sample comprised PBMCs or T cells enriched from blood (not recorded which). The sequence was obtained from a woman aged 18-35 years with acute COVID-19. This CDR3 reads CATSDTGTGSYNEQFF. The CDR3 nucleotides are TGTGCCACCAGTGACACTGGGACAGGGTCTTACAATGAGCAGTTCTTC.